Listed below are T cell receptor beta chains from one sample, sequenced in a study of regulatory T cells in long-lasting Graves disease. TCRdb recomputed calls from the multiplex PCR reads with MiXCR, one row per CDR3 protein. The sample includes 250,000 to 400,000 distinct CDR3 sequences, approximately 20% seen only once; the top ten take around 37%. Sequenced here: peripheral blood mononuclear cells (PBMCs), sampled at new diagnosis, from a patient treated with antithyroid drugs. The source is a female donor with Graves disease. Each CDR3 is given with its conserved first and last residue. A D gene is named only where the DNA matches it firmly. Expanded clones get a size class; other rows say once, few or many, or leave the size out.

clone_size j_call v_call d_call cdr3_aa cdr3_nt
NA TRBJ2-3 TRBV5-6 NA CASSLGLRGTDTQYF TGTGCCAGCAGCTTGGGGCTCCGGGGTACAGATACGCAGTATTTT
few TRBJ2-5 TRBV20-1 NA CSARLTGRAETQYF TGCAGTGCCCGACTGACAGGGAGGGCGGAGACCCAGTACTTC
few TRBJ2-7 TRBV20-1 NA CSVQGQGGEQYF TGCAGTGTCCAGGGCCAGGGTGGGGAGCAGTACTTC
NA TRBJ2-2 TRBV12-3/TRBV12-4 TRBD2 CASRIAGTSANTGELFF TGTGCCAGCAGGATAGCCGGGACTAGCGCGAACACCGGGGAGCTGTTTTTT
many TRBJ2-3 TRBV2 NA CASSGLTDTQYF TGTGCCAGCAGTGGCCTCACAGATACGCAGTATTTT
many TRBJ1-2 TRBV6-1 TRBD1 CASRRQGERYGYTF TGTGCCAGCAGGAGACAGGGGGAGAGATATGGCTACACCTTC
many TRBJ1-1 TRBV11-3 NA CASLGAEGEAFF TGTGCCAGCTTAGGGGCAGAGGGTGAAGCTTTCTTT
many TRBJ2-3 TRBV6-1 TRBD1 CASRLDRGKDTQYF TGTGCCAGCAGACTCGACAGGGGTAAAGATACGCAGTATTTT
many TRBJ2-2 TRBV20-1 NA CSVPGLGAGELFF TGCAGTGTCCCGGGCCTGGGGGCCGGGGAGCTGTTTTTT
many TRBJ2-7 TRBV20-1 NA CSANFGTGYYEQYF TGCAGTGCTAACTTCGGGACGGGTTACTACGAGCAGTACTTC
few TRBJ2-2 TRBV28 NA CASERGAGELFF TGTGCCAGCGAGCGAGGGGCTGGGGAGCTGTTTTTT
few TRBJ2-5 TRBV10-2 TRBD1 CASSTFDRAETQYF TGCGCCAGCAGTACATTCGACAGGGCAGAGACCCAGTACTTC
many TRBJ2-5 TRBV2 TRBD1 CATSGQVMQETQYF TGTGCCACTTCGGGACAGGTGATGCAAGAGACCCAGTACTTC
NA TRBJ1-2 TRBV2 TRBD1 CASSEYEGGRGGYTF TGTGCCAGCAGTGAATACGAAGGGGGCCGAGGGGGCTACACCTTC
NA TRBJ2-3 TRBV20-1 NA CSAKTGVGLAGTTSTDTQYF TGCAGTGCTAAGACAGGGGTAGGCCTAGCGGGGACGACTAGCACAGATACGCAGTATTTT
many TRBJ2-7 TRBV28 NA CASSPTWTNSYEQYF TGTGCCAGCAGTCCGACGTGGACCAACTCCTACGAGCAGTACTTC
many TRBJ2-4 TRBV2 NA CASSELGGRGSGAKNIQYF TGTGCCAGCAGTGAGTTGGGGGGGCGCGGGAGCGGAGCCAAAAACATTCAGTACTTC
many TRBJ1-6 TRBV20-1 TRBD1 CSARGTGDYSPLHF TGCAGTGCTAGAGGGACAGGGGATTATTCACCCCTCCACTTT
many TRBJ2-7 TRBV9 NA CASSVGSRAYEQYF TGTGCCAGCAGCGTAGGTTCCAGAGCCTACGAGCAGTACTTC
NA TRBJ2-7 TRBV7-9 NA CASIPQKGDGQYF TGTGCCAGCATTCCTCAAAAGGGGGACGGGCAGTACTTC
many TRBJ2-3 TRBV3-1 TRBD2 CASSQRAGWGKADTQYF TGTGCCAGCAGCCAACGAGCGGGATGGGGGAAAGCGGATACGCAGTATTTT
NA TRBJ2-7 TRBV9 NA CASSVVNFGEQYF TGTGCCAGCAGCGTAGTCAACTTTGGCGAGCAGTACTTC
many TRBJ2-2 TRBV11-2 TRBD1 CASSLPTLITGTENTGELFF TGTGCCAGCAGCTTACCTACGCTCATTACCGGGACAGAGAACACCGGGGAGCTGTTTTTT
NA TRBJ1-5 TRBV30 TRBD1 CAWRGQGAGNQPQHF TGTGCCTGGAGGGGACAGGGGGCTGGCAATCAGCCCCAGCATTTT
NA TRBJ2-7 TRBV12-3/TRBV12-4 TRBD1 CASSWTGAYEQYF TGTGCCAGCAGTTGGACAGGGGCCTACGAGCAGTACTTC
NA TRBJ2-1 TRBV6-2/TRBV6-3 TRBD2 CASSSLARREGYNEQFF TGTGCCAGCAGTTCGCTGGCGAGGCGGGAGGGCTACAATGAGCAGTTCTTC
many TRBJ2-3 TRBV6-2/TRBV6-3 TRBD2 CASGVSGRGTDTQYF TGTGCCAGCGGCGTTAGCGGGAGGGGCACAGATACGCAGTATTTT
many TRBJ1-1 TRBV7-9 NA CASSLDWASAEAFF TGTGCCAGCAGCTTAGATTGGGCATCAGCAGAAGCTTTCTTT
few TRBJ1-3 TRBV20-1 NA CSARPTLTRRGSGNTIYF TGCAGTGCTAGGCCAACCCTTACCAGGAGAGGATCTGGAAACACCATATATTTT
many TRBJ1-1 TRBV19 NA CASSIRGRYTEAFF TGTGCCAGTAGTATCCGGGGGAGGTACACTGAAGCTTTCTTT
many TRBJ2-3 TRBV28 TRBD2 CASSFGGRGADTQYF TGTGCCAGCAGTTTTGGGGGGAGGGGCGCAGATACGCAGTATTTT
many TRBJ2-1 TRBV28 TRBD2 CASSPWGTSSYNEQFF TGTGCCAGCAGCCCCTGGGGGACTAGCAGCTACAATGAGCAGTTCTTC
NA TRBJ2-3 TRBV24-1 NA CATSDFSSDITDTQYF TGTGCCACCAGTGATTTCTCCTCGGATATCACAGATACGCAGTATTTT
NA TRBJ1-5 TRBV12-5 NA CASGLVQTSRSNQPQHF TGTGCTAGTGGTTTGGTACAAACATCTAGGAGCAATCAGCCCCAGCATTTT
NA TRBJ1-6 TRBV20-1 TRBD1 CSAPLRQGSNSPLHF TGCAGTGCTCCTCTGAGACAGGGCTCTAATTCACCCCTCCACTTT
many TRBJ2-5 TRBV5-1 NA CASSLGASGETQYF TGTGCCAGCAGCTTAGGGGCCAGCGGGGAGACCCAGTACTTC
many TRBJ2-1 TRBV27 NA CASSRRSGEQFF TGTGCCAGCAGTCGACGGAGTGGTGAGCAGTTCTTC
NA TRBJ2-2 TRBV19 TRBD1 CASSIPVGRGPGELFF TGTGCCAGTAGTATACCCGTGGGCAGGGGGCCCGGGGAGCTGTTTTTT
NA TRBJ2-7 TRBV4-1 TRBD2 CASSQTAGLAGAYEQCF TGCGCCAGCAGCCAAACCGCGGGACTAGCGGGGGCATACGAGCAGTGCTTC
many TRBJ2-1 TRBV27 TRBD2 CASRVAGEYNEQFF TGTGCCAGCAGGGTAGCGGGGGAGTACAATGAGCAGTTCTTC
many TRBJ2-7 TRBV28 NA CASSPSGVGGYEQYF TGTGCCAGCAGTCCCTCTGGGGTAGGCGGTTACGAGCAGTACTTC
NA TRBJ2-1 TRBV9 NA CASSVVGSNEQFF TGTGCCAGCAGCGTAGTAGGTTCGAATGAGCAGTTCTTC
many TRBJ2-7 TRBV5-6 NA CASSFLSGSGFYEQYF TGTGCCAGCAGCTTTTTAAGCGGATCCGGTTTCTACGAGCAGTACTTC
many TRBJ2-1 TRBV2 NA CASSEDSYNEQFF TGTGCCAGCAGTGAAGACAGCTACAATGAGCAGTTCTTC
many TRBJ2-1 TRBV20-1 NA CSASTTGEQFF TGCAGTGCTAGCACTACTGGCGAGCAGTTCTTC